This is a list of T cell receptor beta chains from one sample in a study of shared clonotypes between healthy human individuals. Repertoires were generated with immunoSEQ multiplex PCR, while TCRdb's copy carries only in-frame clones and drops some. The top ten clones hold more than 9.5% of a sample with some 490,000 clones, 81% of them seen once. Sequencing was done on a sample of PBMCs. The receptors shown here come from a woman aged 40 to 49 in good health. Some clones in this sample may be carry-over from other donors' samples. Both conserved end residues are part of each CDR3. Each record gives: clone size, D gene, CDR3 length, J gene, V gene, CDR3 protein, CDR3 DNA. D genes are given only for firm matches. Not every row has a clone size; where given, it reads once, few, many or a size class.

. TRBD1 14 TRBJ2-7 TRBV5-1 CASRGQADSYEQYF TGCGCCAGCCGGGGACAGGCGGACTCCTACGAGCAGTACTTC
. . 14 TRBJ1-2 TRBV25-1 CASRGFGANYGYTF TGTGCCAGCAGGGGTTTCGGAGCTAACTATGGCTACACCTTC
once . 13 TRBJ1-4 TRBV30 CAWSVQGNEKLFF TGTGCCTGGAGTGTACAGGGCAATGAAAAACTGTTTTTT
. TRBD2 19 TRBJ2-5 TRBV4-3 CASSQDWLAGVGAQETQYF TGCGCCAGCAGCCAAGATTGGTTAGCGGGAGTTGGGGCCCAAGAGACCCAGTACTTC
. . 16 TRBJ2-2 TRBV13 CASSLEPGPSEGELFF TGTGCCAGCAGCTTAGAGCCAGGACCGTCAGAGGGGGAGCTGTTTTTT
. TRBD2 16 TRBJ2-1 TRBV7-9 CASSLASGGSYNEQFF TGTGCCAGCAGCTTAGCTAGCGGGGGCTCCTACAATGAGCAGTTCTTC
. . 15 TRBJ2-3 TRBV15 CATSTRRSSTDTQYF TGTGCCACCAGCACCAGGAGATCTAGCACAGATACGCAGTATTTT
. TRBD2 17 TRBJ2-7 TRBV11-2 CASSLDPTSGKPYEQYF TGTGCCAGCAGCTTAGATCCTACTAGCGGGAAGCCCTACGAGCAGTACTTC
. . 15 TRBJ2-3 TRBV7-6 CASSLAGLGADTQYF TGTGCCAGCAGCTTAGCAGGTCTAGGAGCAGATACGCAGTATTTT
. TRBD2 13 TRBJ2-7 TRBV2 CASSEGGSYEQYF TGTGCCAGCAGTGAGGGCGGGAGCTACGAGCAGTACTTC
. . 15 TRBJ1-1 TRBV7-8 CASSRGRGPNTEAFF TGTGCCAGCAGCCGTGGTAGGGGCCCGAACACTGAAGCTTTCTTT
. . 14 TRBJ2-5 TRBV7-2 CASSFVGGGETQYF TGTGCCAGCAGCTTTGTGGGAGGGGGGGAGACCCAGTACTTC
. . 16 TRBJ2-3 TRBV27 CASSSPGSALRDTQYF TGTGCCAGCAGTTCCCCAGGGTCGGCGTTACGGGATACGCAGTATTTT
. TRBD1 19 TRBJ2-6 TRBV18 CASSPPGQSLSSGANVLTF TGTGCCAGCTCACCCCCGGGACAGAGCCTTAGCTCTGGGGCCAACGTCCTGACTTTC